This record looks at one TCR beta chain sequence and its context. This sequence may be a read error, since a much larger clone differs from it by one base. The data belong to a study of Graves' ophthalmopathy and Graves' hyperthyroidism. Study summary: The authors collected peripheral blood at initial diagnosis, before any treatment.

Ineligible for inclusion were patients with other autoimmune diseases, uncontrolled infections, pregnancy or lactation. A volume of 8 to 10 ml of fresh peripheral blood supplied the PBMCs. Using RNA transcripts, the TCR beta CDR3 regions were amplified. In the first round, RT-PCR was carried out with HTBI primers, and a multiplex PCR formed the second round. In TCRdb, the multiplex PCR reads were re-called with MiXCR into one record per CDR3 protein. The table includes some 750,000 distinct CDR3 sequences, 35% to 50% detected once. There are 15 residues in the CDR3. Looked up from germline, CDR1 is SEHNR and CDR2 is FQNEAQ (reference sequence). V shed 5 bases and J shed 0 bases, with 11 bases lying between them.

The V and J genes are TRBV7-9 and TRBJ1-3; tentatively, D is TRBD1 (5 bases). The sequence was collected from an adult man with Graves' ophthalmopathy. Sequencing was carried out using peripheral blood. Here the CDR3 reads CASSLDSFSGNTIYF. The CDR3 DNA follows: TGTGCCAGCAGCCTCGACAGCTTCTCTGGAAACACCATATATTTT.